Following are 18 T cell receptor beta chains from one sample sequenced in a study of blood T cell repertoires in COVID-19. Measured with immunoSEQ multiplex PCR; TCRdb has only the in-frame clones, and not every one. The table has some 400,000 clones, approximately 86% seen once. Sequenced material: peripheral blood. Receptors were obtained from a human donor in a cohort sampled during active COVID-19.

This chain joins TRBV30 and TRBJ1-6, with 8 bases that match TRBD1. This CDR3 is 13 amino acids long. The V and J ends lost 1 base and 9 bases, in that order; junction bases with no gene match: 2. CDR1 and CDR2 from the germline V gene are GTSNPN and SVGIG (reference sequence). CDR3 DNA sequence: TGTGCCTGGAGTGCCGACAGGGGTTCACCCCTCCACTTT. Translation: CAWSADRGSPLHF.

The chain has TRBV7-2 and TRBJ1-1; the D gene is possibly TRBD1 (5 bases). CDR3 length: 14 residues. V lost 2 bases and J lost 1, with 8 bases in between. Germline V gene sequence: CDR1 SGHTA, CDR2 FQGNSA. In DNA form, the CDR3 reads TGTGCCAGCAGCTTACATGGACAGAACACTGAAGCTTTCTTT. Protein: CASSLHGQNTEAFF. Full variable domain (remainder filled in from reference TRBV7-2 and TRBJ1-1): GAGVSQSPSNKVTEKGKDVELRCDPISGHTALYWYRQSLGQGLEFLIYFQGNSAPDKSGLPSDRFSAERTGGSVSTLTIQRTQQEDSAVYLCASSLHGQNTEAFFGQGTRLTVV.

This rearrangement joins TRBV6-5 to TRBJ2-5; 7 nucleotides match TRBD2. This CDR3 has 15 residues. Germline-derived CDR1 and CDR2 are MNHEY and SVGAGI. Trimming removed 6 bases from V and 4 bases from J; junction bases left unmatched: 11. This chain's CDR3 is CASSSPGERGETQYF. The CDR3 DNA sequence: TGTGCCAGCAGCTCTCCTGGGGAGCGGGGAGAGACCCAGTACTTC.

This clone has just one count. The V gene is TRBV28, the J gene TRBJ1-6, with D possibly TRBD1 on 5 matching bases. The V end lost 4 bases, the J end lost 6 bases, and 16 bases lay between the germline ends. Germline CDR1 reads MDHEN; CDR2 reads SYDVKM. CDR3 length: 16 amino acids. The CDR3 DNA is TGTGCCAGCAGTTACGCCCGCGGGGCACTTAATTCACCCCTCCACTTT. This encodes CASSYARGALNSPLHF.

V and J are TRBV9 and TRBJ1-4, with TRBD1 identical over 10 bases. The CDR3 consists of 19 residues. Per the germline V gene, CDR1 is SGDLS and CDR2 is YYNGEE. With V trimmed by 0 bases and J by 0 bases, 8 bases remained unmatched. The CDR3 protein is CASSVESGTGEATNEKLFF. The CDR3 DNA follows: TGTGCCAGCAGCGTAGAATCCGGGACAGGGGAGGCAACTAATGAAAAACTGTTTTTT.

The rearrangement links TRBV5-8 to TRBJ2-2, with D unclear. Per the germline V gene, CDR1 is SGHTS and CDR2 is YDEGEE. V was clipped by 10 bases and J by 1 base, with 8 bases between them. There are 12 residues in the CDR3. The CDR3 region has the DNA TGTGCCCGACAAGGGAACACCGGGGAGCTGTTTTTT. Its protein is CARQGNTGELFF.

This chain links TRBV11-2 with TRBJ2-1, with 9 bases identical to TRBD2. V lost 3 bases and J lost 4; bases outside the gene matches: 7. The V gene's germline CDR1 is SGHAT and CDR2 FQNNGV. The CDR3 runs to 16 residues. The CDR3 here is CASSFGAGGEYNEQFF. Here the CDR3 DNA reads TGTGCCAGCAGCTTTGGGGCGGGAGGGGAATACAATGAGCAGTTCTTC.

V usage is TRBV4-1 and J usage is TRBJ1-4; D remains ambiguous. V lost 3 bases and J lost 6, with 5 bases in between. In germline, CDR1 is MGHRA, CDR2 YSYEKL. The CDR3 totals 12 residues. The CDR3 sequence is CASSQAYEKLFF. As DNA, the CDR3 is TGCGCCAGCAGCCAGGCCTATGAAAAACTGTTTTTT.

The V call is TRBV6-2 or TRBV6-3, the J call TRBJ2-7, with D maybe TRBD2 (5 bases). The ends were cut back, 5 bases at V and 7 bases at J, with 9 bases in the middle. This CDR3 is 11 amino acids long. The germline gives CDR1 MNHEY, CDR2 SVGEGT. CDR3 in DNA: TGTGCCAGCAGTCCCCCGGGGGAGCAGTACTTC. This translates into CASSPPGEQYF.

The CDR3 loop is CASSPRTGNYGYTF. For the CDR3, the DNA is TGTGCCAGCAGCCCCCGGACAGGGAACTATGGCTACACCTTC. The rearrangement links TRBV7-2 to TRBJ1-2; 8 bases match TRBD1. The germline V gene encodes CDR1 SGHTA and CDR2 FQGNSA. CDR3 length: 14 residues. Germline trimming cut 5 bases from V and 2 bases from J; bases unmatched to any gene: 4.

The V and J genes are TRBV6-5 and TRBJ2-2; the match to TRBD1 covers 7 bases. V shed 8 bases, J shed 14 bases, and the junction held 8 bases outside the gene matches. Germline CDR1 MNHEY, CDR2 SVGAGI. The CDR3 loop spans 11 amino acids. CDR3 sequence: CASAGGGGLFF. The CDR3 DNA follows: TGTGCCAGCGCAGGGGGTGGGGGACTGTTTTTT.

This clone occurred a few times. An end of the junction does not agree with germline; a read error may underlie this. V gene TRBV20-1 combines with J gene TRBJ1-2; D remains ambiguous. CDR3 length: 11 residues. Germline lookup yields CDR1 DFQATT and CDR2 SNEGSKA (reference sequence). CDR3 coding DNA: TGCAGTGCTAGAGGTACAGTGCGATCCCTCTTC. Encoded protein: CSARGTVRSLF.

The V and J genes are TRBV29-1 and TRBJ2-7, with D possibly TRBD1 on 5 matching bases. Germline-derived CDR1 and CDR2 are SQVTM and ANQGSEA. V lost 2 bases and J lost 6, with 14 bases in between. This CDR3 comprises 13 residues. DNA for the CDR3: TGCAGCGTTGAATGGGGCCACCTGGGCGAGCAGTACTTC. Its protein product is CSVEWGHLGEQYF.

V is TRBV30 and J is TRBJ2-3; TRBD2 matches at 12 bases. Looked up from germline, CDR1 is GTSNPN and CDR2 is SVGIG (reference sequence). There are 17 residues in the CDR3. The trim removed 1 base at V and 1 base at J, leaving 6 bases unmatched. The CDR3 loop reads CAWSGGRTSGGTDTQYF. The CDR3 nucleotides read TGTGCCTGGAGTGGGGGAAGGACTAGCGGGGGCACAGATACGCAGTATTTT.

The rearrangement links TRBV18 to TRBJ2-6, with D tentatively TRBD1 (5 bases). The CDR3 runs to 18 residues. Germline CDR1 reads KGHSH; CDR2 reads LQKENI. V was shortened by 2 bases and J by 0 bases, with 14 bases between the two germline ends. In DNA, the CDR3 is TGTGCCAGCTCACCAACAAGGCAGGGCAACTCTGGGGCCAACGTCCTGACTTTC. It codes for CASSPTRQGNSGANVLTF.

The rearrangement uses TRBV28 and TRBJ2-1, with TRBD2 matching 13 bases. Unmatched junction bases numbered 16, after V lost 7 bases and J lost 1 base. The CDR3 is 20 amino acids. Looked up from germline, CDR1 is MDHEN and CDR2 is SYDVKM. The CDR3 sequence is CASTQLAGGPVEKSYNEQFF. The CDR3 nucleotides are TGTGCCAGCACTCAACTAGCGGGAGGGCCCGTTGAGAAATCCTACAATGAGCAGTTCTTC. The variable domain in full, with the rest retrieved from reference TRBV28 and TRBJ2-1, is DVKVTQSSRYLVKRTGEKVFLECVQDMDHENMFWYRQDPGLGLRLIYFSYDVKMKEKGDIPEGYSVSREKKERFSLILESASTNQTSMYLCASTQLAGGPVEKSYNEQFFGPGTRLTVL.

The J gene is TRBJ2-7, the V gene TRBV7-9, with TRBD1 identical over 9 bases. This CDR3 is 17 amino acids long. Trimming removed 4 bases from V and 3 bases from J; junction bases left unmatched: 13. Per the germline V gene, CDR1 is SEHNR and CDR2 is FQNEAQ (reference sequence). The CDR3: CASSSMVGDRGNYEQYF. CDR3 coding DNA: TGTGCCAGCAGCTCTATGGTAGGCGACAGGGGGAACTACGAGCAGTACTTC.

The J gene is TRBJ2-1, the V gene TRBV11-2; 7 nucleotides match TRBD2. From germline, CDR1 is SGHAT and CDR2 FQNNGV. V shed 3 bases, J shed 9 bases, and the junction held 5 bases outside the gene matches. The CDR3 spans 13 residues. The CDR3 region is CASSFMGEGEQFF. The CDR3 DNA reads as TGTGCCAGCAGCTTCATGGGGGAGGGTGAGCAGTTCTTC.